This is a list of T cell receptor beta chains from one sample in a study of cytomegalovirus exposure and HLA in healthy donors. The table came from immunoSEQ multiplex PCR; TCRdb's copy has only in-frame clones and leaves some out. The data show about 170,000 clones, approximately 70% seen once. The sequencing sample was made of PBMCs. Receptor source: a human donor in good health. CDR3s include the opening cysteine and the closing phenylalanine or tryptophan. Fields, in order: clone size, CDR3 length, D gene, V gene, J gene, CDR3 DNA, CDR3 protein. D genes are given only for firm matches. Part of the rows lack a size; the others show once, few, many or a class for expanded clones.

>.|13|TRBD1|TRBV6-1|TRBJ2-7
TGTGCCGCTGGACAGGCGAGCTCCTACGAGCAGTACTTC
CAAGQASSYEQYF
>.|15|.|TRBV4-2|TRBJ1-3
TGTGCCAGCAGCCAAAGCGGAGGGGCAGGAAACACCATATATTTT
CASSQSGGAGNTIYF
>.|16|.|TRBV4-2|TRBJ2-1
TGTGCCAGCAGCCAAGTTTGGGGGGGGGCCCACAATGAGCAGTTCTTC
CASSQVWGGAHNEQFF
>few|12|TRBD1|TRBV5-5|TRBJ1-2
TGTGCCACCTGGGACAGTAACTATGGCTACACCTTC
CATWDSNYGYTF
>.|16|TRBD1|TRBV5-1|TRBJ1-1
TGCGCCAGCAGCACGGACAGGGGACTTATGAACACTGAAGCTTTCTTT
CASSTDRGLMNTEAFF
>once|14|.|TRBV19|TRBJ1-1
TGTGCCAGTAGTCGTCGGCAGGGGAACACTGAAGCTTTCTTT
CASSRRQGNTEAFF
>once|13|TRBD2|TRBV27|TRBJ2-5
TGTGCCAGCAGTCCGGGACTATTAGAGACCCAGTACTTC
CASSPGLLETQYF
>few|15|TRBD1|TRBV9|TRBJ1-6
TGTGCCAGCAGCGTAGATGGGACAGAGAATTCACCCCTCCACTTT
CASSVDGTENSPLHF
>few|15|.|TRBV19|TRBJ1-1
TGTGCCAGTAGTATAGAGGGCAGGGGATACACTGAAGCTTTCTTT
CASSIEGRGYTEAFF
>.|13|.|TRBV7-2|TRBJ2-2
TGTGCCAGCAGTTTTCAGGGTACCGGGGAGCTGTTTTTT
CASSFQGTGELFF
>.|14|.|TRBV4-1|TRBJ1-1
TGCGCCAGCAGCCAAGCCAGGGCGAGGACTGAAGCTTTCTTT
CASSQARARTEAFF
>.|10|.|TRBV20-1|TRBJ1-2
TGCAGTGCGGACAGCTATGGCTACACCTTC
CSADSYGYTF
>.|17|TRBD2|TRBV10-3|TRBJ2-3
TGTGCCATCAGCTCTAGCGGGGGGACCCGGCGTCCAGATACGCAGTATTTT
CAISSSGGTRRPDTQYF
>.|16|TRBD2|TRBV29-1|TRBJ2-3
TGCAGCGTTGTGGGTGGAACTAGCGGCCGCACAGATACGCAGTATTTT
CSVVGGTSGRTDTQYF
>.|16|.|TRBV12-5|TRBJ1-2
TGTGCTAGTGGCTCCTTTCCTGGGCAGTCATTCTATGGCTACACCTTC
CASGSFPGQSFYGYTF
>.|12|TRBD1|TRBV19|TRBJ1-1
TGTGCCAGTAAGTTGGGACAGATTGAAGCTTTCTTT
CASKLGQIEAFF
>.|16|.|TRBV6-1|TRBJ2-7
TGTGCCAGCAGTGAAGGGGTCCCCTCGACTACTTCGAAGCAGTACTTC
CASSEGVPSTTSKQYF
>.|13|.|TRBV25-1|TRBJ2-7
TGTGCCAGCAGTGAGCAGGGGTTCCAGCGGCAGTACTTC
CASSEQGFQRQYF
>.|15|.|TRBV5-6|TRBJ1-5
TGTGCCAGCAGTATCCGGGACTTTGGCAATCAGCCCCAGCATTTT
CASSIRDFGNQPQHF
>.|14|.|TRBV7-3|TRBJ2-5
TGTGCCAGCAGCTTAAAAGGGGGAGGGGCGACCCAGTACTTC
CASSLKGGGATQYF
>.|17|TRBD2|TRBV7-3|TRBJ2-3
TGTGCCAGCAGCTTAACGAGAGCGGGGGCTAGCACAGATACGCAGTATTTT
CASSLTRAGASTDTQYF
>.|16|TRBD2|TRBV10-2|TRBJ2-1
TGCGCCAGCAGGCTACCCCTAGCGGGGGTCTCTAATGAGCAGTTCTTC
CASRLPLAGVSNEQFF
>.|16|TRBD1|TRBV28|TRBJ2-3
TGTGCCAGCAGCACAATACAGGGGTCCCTCACAGATACGCAGTATTTT
CASSTIQGSLTDTQYF
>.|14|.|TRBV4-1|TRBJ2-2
TGCGCCAGCAGCCAAGATGGGCAACCCGGGGAGCTGTTTTTT
CASSQDGQPGELFF
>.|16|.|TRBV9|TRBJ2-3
TGTGCCAGCAGCGTAGTAGGGGATGCTAGCACAGATACGCAGTATTTT
CASSVVGDASTDTQYF
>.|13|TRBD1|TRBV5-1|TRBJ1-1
TGCGCCAGCAGCCGAAGACAGGGGGGCGAAGCTTTCTTT
CASSRRQGGEAFF
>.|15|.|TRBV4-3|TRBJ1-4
TGCGCCAGCAGCCAAGACGGCAGGGGTTGGGAAAAACTGTTTTTT
CASSQDGRGWEKLFF
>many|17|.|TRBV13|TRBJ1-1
TGTGCCAGCAGCTTAGGCGCTTATAGACACTTGAACACTGAAGCTTTCTTT
CASSLGAYRHLNTEAFF
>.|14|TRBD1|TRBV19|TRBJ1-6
TGTGCCAGTAGTTCGGGACAGGGAATTTCACCCCTCCACTTT
CASSSGQGISPLHF
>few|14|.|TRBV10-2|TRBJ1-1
TGCGCCAGCAGTGAGGAGGGAATGAACACTGAAGCTTTCTTT
CASSEEGMNTEAFF
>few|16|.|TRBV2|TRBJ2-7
TGTGCCAGCAGTGACGAGGAGCGTTCGTTAGCTTACGAGCAGTACTTC
CASSDEERSLAYEQYF
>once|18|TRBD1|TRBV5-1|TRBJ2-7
TGCGCCAGCAGCTTGGAAGGGACAGGCTCGTTTGGAGCCTACGAGCAGTACTTC
CASSLEGTGSFGAYEQYF
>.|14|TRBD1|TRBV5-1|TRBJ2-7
TGCGCCAGCAGCTTATCTAGGACAGGCCCCGAGCAGTACTTC
CASSLSRTGPEQYF
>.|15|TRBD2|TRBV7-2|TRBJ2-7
TGTGCCAGCAGCCTAGCGGGGGGGCTCCACTACGAGCAGTACTTC
CASSLAGGLHYEQYF
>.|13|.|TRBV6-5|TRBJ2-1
TGTGCCAGCAGTTACCTAGTTATGAATGAGCAGTTCTTC
CASSYLVMNEQFF
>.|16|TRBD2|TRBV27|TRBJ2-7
TGTGCCAGCAGTCCCTTCCGGGCGGGGGGGCCAGGCGAGCAGTACTTC
CASSPFRAGGPGEQYF
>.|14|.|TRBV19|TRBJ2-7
TGTGCCAGTAGTCCCCGCCAGGGAACCTACGAGCAGTACTTC
CASSPRQGTYEQYF
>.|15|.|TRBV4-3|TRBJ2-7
TGCGCCAGCAGCCAAGCGGACGGACAGTTGTACGAGCAGTACTTC
CASSQADGQLYEQYF
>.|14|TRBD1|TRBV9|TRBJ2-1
TGTGCCAGCAGCCCCGGACAGGGGGGAAATGAGCAGTTCTTC
CASSPGQGGNEQFF
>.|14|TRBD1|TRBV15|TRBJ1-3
TGTGCCACCAGCAGGGACAGGGGCAGAAACACCATATATTTT
CATSRDRGRNTIYF
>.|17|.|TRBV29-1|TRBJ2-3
TGCAGCGTTGAAGATAAGGGAGCTTCGTTAAGCACAGATACGCAGTATTTT
CSVEDKGASLSTDTQYF
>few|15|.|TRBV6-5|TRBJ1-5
TGTGCCAGCAGTTACTCCATACATAGCAATCAGCCCCAGCATTTT
CASSYSIHSNQPQHF
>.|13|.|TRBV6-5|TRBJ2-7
TGTGCCAGCAGTCAGATGGCCTCCTACGAGCAGTACTTC
CASSQMASYEQYF
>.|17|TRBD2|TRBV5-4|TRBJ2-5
TGTGCCAGCAGCTTGGAAAGCGGACTAGCGGGGGAAGAGACCCAGTACTTC
CASSLESGLAGEETQYF
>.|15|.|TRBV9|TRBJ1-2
TGTGCCAGCAGCGTAGACTACGGAGCTTCATATGGCTACACCTTC
CASSVDYGASYGYTF
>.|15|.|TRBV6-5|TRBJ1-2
TGTGCCAGCAGTAACCCCAGGGGATTTGAGCGGGGCTACACCTTC
CASSNPRGFERGYTF
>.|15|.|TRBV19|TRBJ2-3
TGTGCCAGTAGGGTACGGGACATAGGCACAGATACGCAGTATTTT
CASRVRDIGTDTQYF
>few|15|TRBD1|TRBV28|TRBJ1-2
TGTGCCAGCAGATTGCGACAGGGAGCTAACTATGGCTACACCTTC
CASRLRQGANYGYTF
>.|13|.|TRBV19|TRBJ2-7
TGTGCCAGTAGTAAACAGGTCAACTACGAGCAGTACTTC
CASSKQVNYEQYF
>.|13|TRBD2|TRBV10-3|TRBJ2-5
TGTGCCATCAGGGTGCGGGGGGAAGAGACCCAGTACTTC
CAIRVRGEETQYF
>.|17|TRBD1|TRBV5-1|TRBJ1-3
TGCGCCAGCAGCTTCGGGACAGGGAGTATGTCTGGAAACACCATATATTTT
CASSFGTGSMSGNTIYF
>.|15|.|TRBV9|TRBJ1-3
TGTGCCAGCAGCGGGCAGGCAGCTCATGGAAACACCATATATTTT
CASSGQAAHGNTIYF
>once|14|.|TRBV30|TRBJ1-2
TGTGCCTGGAGTCCCAGGGCAGGGATCTATGGCTACACCTTC
CAWSPRAGIYGYTF